Given below is one T cell receptor beta chain in context. Antigen unknown. This sample is drawn from a study of OX40 agonist ivuxolimab in advanced cancers. The overall study: The patients' treatment was ivuxolimab, an agonistic anti-OX40 (CD134) antibody. Three patients responded partially, comprising one with hepatocellular carcinoma and two with cutaneous melanoma.

The assay was immunoSEQ multiplex PCR, and TCRdb's table has in-frame clones only and misses some. The sample includes about 34,000 clones, over 90% of them seen just once. Trimming at V came to 0 bases and at J to 13 bases, leaving 5 bases not matched to a gene. The CDR3 totals 12 residues. Germline lookup yields CDR1 LNHNV and CDR2 YYDKDF (reference sequence). Study observations and caveats: CD8+ T cells showed, on average, more clonal expansion than CD4+ cells.

This sequence originates from an adult with an advanced solid tumor such as melanoma, head and neck, liver or kidney cancer. The input for sequencing was CD4+ or CD8+ T cells sorted from blood, taken in a trial of the OX40 agonist ivuxolimab. The rearrangement uses TRBV15 and TRBJ2-7, with 8 positions matching TRBD1. The CDR3 coding sequence is TGTGCCACCAGCAGAGAGGACAGGGTGCGTTACTTC. Amino acids: CATSREDRVRYF.